This TCR beta chain was observed in a study of regulatory T cells in long-lasting Graves disease. J lost 4 bases, V lost 5 bases, and 4 bases had no gene match. The germline CDR1 and CDR2 sequences are MNHNS and SASEGT. CDR3 length equals 15 residues. The study's findings and limits: Repertoires from persistent disease leaned toward TRBV28, TRBJ1-2 and TRBJ2-5.

A word on this clonotype: Its target is unknown.

Arm-PCR of CDR3 regions and iRepertoire HTBI primers were the basis on which TCR beta libraries were built. Each CDR3 protein gets one entry after TCRdb re-called the multiplex PCR reads with MiXCR. This table holds some 370,000 distinct CDR3 sequences, less than 25% found once. Time point meaning: persistent/refractory GD, antithyroid drugs over 5 years with positive TRAb. Isolated PBMC RNA provided the starting material for the TCR library. V is TRBV6-1 and J is TRBJ2-2, with 10 bases aligning to TRBD1. The receptor was derived from a female donor with Graves disease. The specimen was peripheral blood mononuclear cells (PBMCs), collected when the disease was refractory, from a patient treated with antithyroid drugs. CDR3 DNA: TGTGCCAGCAGTAAGGGGACAGGGGTCACCGGGGAGCTGTTTTTT. Its translation: CASSKGTGVTGELFF.